This TCR beta chain was recorded in a study of OX40 agonist ivuxolimab in advanced cancers. Notes on the study in general: No antigen was identified for the clonally expanded peripheral T cells.

Peripheral blood came from all dose cohorts at three timepoints. Comment on this clone: Its antigen is not identified.

Generated by immunoSEQ multiplex PCR, the TCRdb table keeps only in-frame clones and is missing some. The sample records tens of thousands of clones, 82% being singletons. The CDR3 consists of 13 residues. V was shortened by 6 bases and J by 3 bases, with 12 bases between the two germline ends. CDR1 and CDR2 from the germline V gene are LNHDA and SQIVND (reference sequence). Sample: CD4+ or CD8+ T cells sorted from blood, taken in a trial of the OX40 agonist ivuxolimab. The rearrangement uses TRBV19 and TRBJ2-7; D is ambiguous. The source is an adult with an advanced solid tumor such as melanoma, head and neck, liver or kidney cancer. CDR3 bases: TGTGCCAGTAGCTGGTCCAGGTTCTACGAGCAGTACTTC. Its protein is CASSWSRFYEQYF.